These 18 T cell receptor beta chains came from one sample sequenced in a study of post-analysis software for immune sequencing data. Their specific antigens are unknown. Sequencing libraries made from TCR beta cDNA carried unique molecular identifiers. MiXCR, run by TCRdb on the PCR reads, gives a single entry per CDR3 protein. The sample lists 750,000 to 950,000 distinct CDR3 sequences, roughly 58% occurring once. Study-level points and caveats: In patients, a few TRBV segments were more frequent than in controls, with TRBV5-6, TRBV5-1 and TRBV20-1 among them.

Sequencing was done on a sample of blood. The receptors come from a girl aged 5-17 years with multiple sclerosis.

The chain recombines TRBV20-1 with TRBJ2-5, with 7 bases aligning to TRBD2. The DNA end is more similar to TRBJ2-7, so the J call may be wrong. Germline-derived CDR1 and CDR2 are DFQATT and SNEGSKA (reference sequence). This CDR3 is built from 14 residues. Here the CDR3 DNA reads TGCAGTGCTACCACCAGCGGGAAGGGGTACGAGCAGTACTTC. Translation gives CSATTSGKGYEQYF.

The chain recombines TRBV29-1 with TRBJ2-1; the match to TRBD2 covers 7 bases. The J call may be incorrect, as the DNA end agrees better with TRBJ2-7. The V gene's germline CDR1 is SQVTM and CDR2 ANQGSEA. There are 14 residues in the CDR3. The CDR3 is CSVPTRGDYNEQYF. CDR3 nucleotide sequence: TGCAGCGTCCCGACCCGAGGGGACTACAATGAGCAGTACTTC.

This rearrangement joins TRBV5-5 to TRBJ2-3, with D unresolved. The CDR3 totals 10 residues. The V end was cut by 7 bases, the J end by 7 bases, with 7 bases between. CDR1 is SGHKS and CDR2 is YYEKEE in the germline V gene (reference sequence). CDR3 residues: CASGSNTQYF. The CDR3 DNA sequence: TGTGCCAGCGGGTCAAATACGCAGTATTTT.

The chain combines TRBV29-1 with TRBJ1-2; tentative D call: TRBD1 (5 bases). The CDR3 covers 16 residues. The ends were cut back, 2 bases at V and 0 bases at J, with 16 bases in the middle. Germline V lookup: CDR1 SQVTM, CDR2 ANQGSEA. The CDR3 DNA is TGCAGCGTTGAATGGGGCGGGAGAAAGACTAACTATGGCTACACCTTC. As protein: CSVEWGGRKTNYGYTF.

This clonotype was observed a few times. V usage is TRBV29-1 and J usage is TRBJ1-2, with a possible D match to TRBD1 (6 bases). The V gene lost 3 bases and the J gene lost 7 bases, with 18 bases spanning the gap. CDR3 length: 14 residues. Germline V gene data show CDR1 as SQVTM and CDR2 as ANQGSEA. The CDR3 loop reads CSVERQRTGAGYTF. CDR3 in DNA: TGCAGCGTTGAGCGACAGCGTACGGGGGCTGGCTACACCTTC.

This clonotype was seen a handful of times. The chain recombines TRBV25-1 with TRBJ2-7; D call uncertain. Germline CDR1 is MGHDK and CDR2 is SYGVNS. V lost 6 bases and J 3 bases, leaving 12 bases between the germline ends. The CDR3 spans 13 residues. The DNA of the CDR3 is TGTGCCAGCAGGAATTCAATGGGCTACGAGCAGTACTTC. Protein sequence: CASRNSMGYEQYF.

This chain uses TRBV29-1 with TRBJ2-2, with no clear D. The ends were cut back, 3 bases at V and 8 bases at J, with 10 bases in the middle. Looked up from germline, CDR1 is SQVTM and CDR2 is ANQGSEA. The CDR3 spans 12 residues. CDR3 DNA: TGCAGCGTTGACGGCGAGGTGGGGGAGCTGTTTTTT. It translates to CSVDGEVGELFF.

The sample holds one count of this clonotype. An end of the junction differs from the germline gene, which may be a read error. The chain has TRBV7-9 and TRBJ2-5; D might be TRBD2 (5 bases). The CDR3 covers 15 residues. Germline V lookup: CDR1 SEHNR, CDR2 FQNEAQ (reference sequence). The chain's CDR3 is CTSSFPIAYQETQYF. The CDR3 nucleotides read TGTACCAGCAGCTTCCCCATAGCGTACCAAGAGACCCAGTACTTC.

J is TRBJ2-1 and V is TRBV29-1; 11 bases map to TRBD2. V was pared by 1 base and J by 9 bases, with 11 bases of the junction left unmatched. This CDR3 is 16 amino acids long. Germline CDR1 reads SQVTM; CDR2 reads ANQGSEA. The CDR3 spells CSVEGGTSGSLGEQFF. DNA for the CDR3: TGCAGCGTTGAAGGGGGTACTAGCGGGAGTTTAGGTGAGCAGTTCTTC.

The genes are TRBV11-2 and TRBJ1-2; D gene ambiguous. The germline V gene has CDR1 SGHAT and CDR2 FQNNGV. Trimming pared 0 bases from V and 5 bases from J, leaving 16 bases between. The CDR3 totals 16 residues. CDR3: CASSLDRREGKYGYTF. CDR3 in DNA: TGTGCCAGCAGCTTAGATCGGAGGGAAGGAAAGTATGGCTACACCTTC.

V usage is TRBV5-4 and J usage is TRBJ2-1; the D gene is possibly TRBD1 (6 bases). CDR1 is SGHNT and CDR2 is YYREEE in the germline V gene (reference sequence). V lost 7 bases and J lost 4, with 18 bases in between. The CDR3 runs 15 residues. The CDR3 is CASCRAGDIYNEQFF. For the CDR3, the DNA is TGTGCCAGCTGCAGAGCAGGGGATATTTACAATGAGCAGTTCTTC.

This clonotype was detected only a few times. The J gene is TRBJ2-5, the V gene TRBV7-3; 10 bases map to TRBD1. Trimming removed 3 bases from V and 5 bases from J; junction bases left unmatched: 3. CDR1 and CDR2 from the germline V gene are SGHTA and FQGTGA. This CDR3 has 14 amino acids. The CDR3 is CASSLTGGAETQYF. CDR3 DNA sequence: TGTGCCAGCAGCTTGACAGGGGGCGCTGAGACCCAGTACTTC.

The chain couples TRBV28 to TRBJ1-1; a possible D gene is TRBD1 (6 bases). Trimming took 6 bases from V and 1 from J, leaving 9 bases between them. CDR3 length: 13 residues. Germline lookup yields CDR1 MDHEN and CDR2 SYDVKM. The CDR3 DNA is TGTGCCAGCAGAGAAGGGGGGAACACTGAAGCTTTCTTT. This gives the protein CASREGGNTEAFF. The full variable domain, in which reference TRBV28 and TRBJ1-1 provide the parts outside the CDR3, is DVKVTQSSRYLVKRTGEKVFLECVQDMDHENMFWYRQDPGLGLRLIYFSYDVKMKEKGDIPEGYSVSREKKERFSLILESASTNQTSMYLCASREGGNTEAFFGQGTRLTVV.

The chain employs TRBV12-3 or TRBV12-4 and TRBJ2-7, with D perhaps given as TRBD1 or TRBD2 (5 bases each). This CDR3 is built from 14 residues. The V and J ends lost 5 bases and 3 bases respectively, with 14 bases between them. The CDR3: CASSLPRDGYEQYF. CDR3 coding DNA: TGTGCCAGCAGTCTACCCCGGGACGGCTACGAGCAGTACTTC.

This chain connects TRBV7-2 to TRBJ2-1; 8 nucleotides line up with TRBD2. Germline V gene sequence: CDR1 SGHTA, CDR2 FQGNSA. Trimming removed 3 bases from V and 2 bases from J; junction bases left unmatched: 3. The CDR3 has 15 residues. The CDR3 coding sequence is TGTGCCAGCAGCTTTTACGGGAGGGCCTACAATGAGCAGTTCTTC. Encoded protein: CASSFYGRAYNEQFF. Full variable domain (rest looked up from reference TRBV7-2 and TRBJ2-1): GAGVSQSPSNKVTEKGKDVELRCDPISGHTALYWYRQSLGQGLEFLIYFQGNSAPDKSGLPSDRFSAERTGGSVSTLTIQRTQQEDSAVYLCASSFYGRAYNEQFFGPGTRLTVL.

The rearrangement links TRBV2 to TRBJ1-2, with D possibly TRBD1 on 6 matching bases. Germline V lookup: CDR1 SNHLY, CDR2 FYNNEI. This CDR3 comprises 13 residues. The V end was cut by 3 bases, the J end by 7 bases, with 12 bases between. The CDR3 bases are TGTGCCAGCAGTGAGGGGGGGGCAGGTGGCTACACCTTC. Translating gives CASSEGGAGGYTF.

This chain joins TRBV12-3 or TRBV12-4 and TRBJ1-1; maybe TRBD1 (6 bases). V was pared by 3 bases and J by 10 bases, with 15 bases between. This CDR3 is 13 amino acids long. For the CDR3, the DNA is TGTGCCAGCAGTTTCTCGGGGGCTCCTGGAGCTTTCTTT. This codes for CASSFSGAPGAFF.

The chain has TRBV27 and TRBJ2-5, with D tentatively TRBD2 (6 bases). CDR3 size: 14 residues. Trimming removed 7 bases at V and 11 bases at J, with 23 bases between. The germline gives CDR1 MNHEY, CDR2 SMNVEV (reference sequence). CDR3 amino acids: CASTNRRETGEQYF. In DNA form, the CDR3 reads TGTGCCAGCACCAACCGGAGGGAAACGGGAGAGCAGTACTTC.